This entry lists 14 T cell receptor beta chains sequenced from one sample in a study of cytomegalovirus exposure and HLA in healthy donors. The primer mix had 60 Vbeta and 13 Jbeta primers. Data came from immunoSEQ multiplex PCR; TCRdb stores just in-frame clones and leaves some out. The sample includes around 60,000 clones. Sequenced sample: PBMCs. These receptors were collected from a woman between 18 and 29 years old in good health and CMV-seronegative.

The CDR3 protein is CASSGGSSAYEQYF. The CDR3 nucleotides are TGTGCCAGCAGCGGGGGGTCGAGCGCCTACGAGCAGTACTTC. V usage is TRBV13 and J usage is TRBJ2-7; the D gene is possibly TRBD2 (6 bases). The germline V gene encodes CDR1 PRHDT and CDR2 FYEKMQ (reference sequence). The CDR3 has 14 amino acids. V was pared by 5 bases and J by 2 bases, with 13 bases between.

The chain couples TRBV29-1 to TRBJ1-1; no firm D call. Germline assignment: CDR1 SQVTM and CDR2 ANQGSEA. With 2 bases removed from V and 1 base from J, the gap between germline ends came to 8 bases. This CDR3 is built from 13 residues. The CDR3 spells CSVEITANTEAFF. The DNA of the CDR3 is TGCAGCGTTGAAATCACAGCGAACACTGAAGCTTTCTTT. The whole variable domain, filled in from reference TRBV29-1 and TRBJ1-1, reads SAVISQKPSRDICQRGTSLTIQCQVDSQVTMMFWYRQQPGQSLTLIATANQGSEATYESGFVIDKFPISRPNLTFSTLTVSNMSPEDSSIYLCSVEITANTEAFFGQGTRLTVV.

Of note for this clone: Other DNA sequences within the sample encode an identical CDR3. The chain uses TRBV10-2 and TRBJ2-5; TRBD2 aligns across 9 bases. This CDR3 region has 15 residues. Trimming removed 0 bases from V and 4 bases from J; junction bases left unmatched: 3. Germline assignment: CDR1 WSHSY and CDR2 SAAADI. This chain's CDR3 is CASSESEAGGETQYF. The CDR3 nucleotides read TGCGCCAGCAGTGAGTCTGAAGCGGGGGGAGAGACCCAGTACTTC.

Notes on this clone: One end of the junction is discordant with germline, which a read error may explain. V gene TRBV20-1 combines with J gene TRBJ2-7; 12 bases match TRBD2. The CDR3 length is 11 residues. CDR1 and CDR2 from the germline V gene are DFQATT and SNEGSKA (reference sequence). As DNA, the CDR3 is TGCAGTGCTACAAGTGGGACTAGCGGGTCCTTC. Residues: CSATSGTSGSF.

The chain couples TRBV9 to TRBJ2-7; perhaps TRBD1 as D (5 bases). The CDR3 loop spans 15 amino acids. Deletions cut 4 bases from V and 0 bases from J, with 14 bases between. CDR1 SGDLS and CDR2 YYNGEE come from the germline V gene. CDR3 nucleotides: TGTGCCAGCAGCCCCTCCTTGACAGTCTCCTACGAGCAGTACTTC. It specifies CASSPSLTVSYEQYF.

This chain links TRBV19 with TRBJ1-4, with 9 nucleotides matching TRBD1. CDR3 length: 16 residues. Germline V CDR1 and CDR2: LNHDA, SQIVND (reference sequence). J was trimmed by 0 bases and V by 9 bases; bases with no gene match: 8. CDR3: CASQTGGRATNEKLFF. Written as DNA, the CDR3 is TGTGCCAGCCAGACAGGGGGTAGGGCAACTAATGAAAAACTGTTTTTT.

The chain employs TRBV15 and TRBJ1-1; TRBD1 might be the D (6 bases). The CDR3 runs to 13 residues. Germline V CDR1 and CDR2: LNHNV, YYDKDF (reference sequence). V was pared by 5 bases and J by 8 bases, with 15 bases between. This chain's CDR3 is CATSWGGGREAFF. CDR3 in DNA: TGTGCCACCAGCTGGGGGGGCGGCAGGGAAGCTTTCTTT.

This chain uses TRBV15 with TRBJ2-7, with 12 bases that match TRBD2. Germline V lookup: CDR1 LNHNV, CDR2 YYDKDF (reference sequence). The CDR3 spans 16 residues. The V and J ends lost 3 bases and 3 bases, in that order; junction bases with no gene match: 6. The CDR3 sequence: CATSRAPSGGVYEQYF. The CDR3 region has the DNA TGTGCCACCAGCAGGGCCCCTAGCGGGGGGGTCTACGAGCAGTACTTC.

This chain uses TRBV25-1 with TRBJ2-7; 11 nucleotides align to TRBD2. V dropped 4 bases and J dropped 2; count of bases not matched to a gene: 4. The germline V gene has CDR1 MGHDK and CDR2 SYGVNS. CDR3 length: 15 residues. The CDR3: CASSATSGKAYEQYF. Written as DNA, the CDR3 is TGTGCCAGCAGTGCGACTAGCGGGAAGGCCTACGAGCAGTACTTC.

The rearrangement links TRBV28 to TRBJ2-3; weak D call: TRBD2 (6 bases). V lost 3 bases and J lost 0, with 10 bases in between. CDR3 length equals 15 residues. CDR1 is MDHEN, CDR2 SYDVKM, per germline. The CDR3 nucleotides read TGTGCCAGCAGTTTTCGCGGGACTAGCACAGATACGCAGTATTTT. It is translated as CASSFRGTSTDTQYF.

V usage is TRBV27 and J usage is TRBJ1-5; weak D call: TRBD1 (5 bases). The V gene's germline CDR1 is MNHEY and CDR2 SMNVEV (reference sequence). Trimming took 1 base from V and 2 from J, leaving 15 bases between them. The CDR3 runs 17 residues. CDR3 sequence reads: CASSLYGGGLGNQPQHF. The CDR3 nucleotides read TGTGCCAGCAGTTTATACGGGGGTGGCTTGGGCAATCAGCCCCAGCATTTT.

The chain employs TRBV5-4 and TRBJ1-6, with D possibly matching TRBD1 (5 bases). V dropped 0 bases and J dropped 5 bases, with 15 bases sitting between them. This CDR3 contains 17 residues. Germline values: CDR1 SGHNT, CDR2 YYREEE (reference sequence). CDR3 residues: CASSLERAGRDNSPLHF. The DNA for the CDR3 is TGTGCCAGCAGCTTGGAGAGGGCAGGGAGGGATAATTCACCCCTCCACTTT.

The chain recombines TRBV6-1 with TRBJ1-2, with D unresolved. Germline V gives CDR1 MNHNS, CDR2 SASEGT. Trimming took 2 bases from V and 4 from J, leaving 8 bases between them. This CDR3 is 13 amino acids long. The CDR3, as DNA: TGTGCCAGCAGTGAACCGGAGCGCTATGGCTACACCTTC. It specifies CASSEPERYGYTF.

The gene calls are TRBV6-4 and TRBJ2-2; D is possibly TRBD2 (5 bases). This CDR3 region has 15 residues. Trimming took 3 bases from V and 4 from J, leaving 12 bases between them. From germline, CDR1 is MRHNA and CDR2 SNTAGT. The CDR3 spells CASSERASSTGELFF. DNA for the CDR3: TGTGCCAGCAGTGAAAGAGCTAGCTCCACCGGGGAGCTGTTTTTT.